A single sample is the source of the 9 T cell receptor beta chains below, sequenced in a study of blood T cell repertoires in COVID-19. The repertoire was sequenced with immunoSEQ multiplex PCR; TCRdb's copy has only in-frame clones and lacks some. The sample lists 150,000 to 200,000 clones, roughly 90% occurring once. Material for sequencing was peripheral blood. The receptors here all came from a woman aged 60 to 75 with COVID-19, enrolled during active disease.

The chain has TRBV6-2 or TRBV6-3 and TRBJ2-7, with D unresolved. The CDR3 sequence is 13 residues long. Trimming pared 5 bases from V and 0 bases from J, leaving 8 bases between. The germline gives CDR1 MNHEY, CDR2 SVGEGT. The CDR3 sequence: CASSTLNSYEQYF. CDR3 DNA: TGTGCCAGCAGTACACTAAACTCCTACGAGCAGTACTTC.

V gene TRBV2 combines with J gene TRBJ2-1; perhaps TRBD2 as D (5 bases). CDR3 length equals 13 residues. Germline V gene data show CDR1 as SNHLY and CDR2 as FYNNEI. V was trimmed by 6 bases and J by 4 bases, leaving 10 bases between them. This chain's CDR3 is CASRADSYNEQFF. The CDR3 DNA reads as TGTGCCAGCAGAGCGGACTCGTACAATGAGCAGTTCTTC.

The chain employs TRBV5-1 and TRBJ1-1; 10 bases are a match to TRBD1. The CDR3 contains 17 residues. The V and J ends lost 0 bases and 8 bases, in that order; junction bases with no gene match: 13. The germline gives CDR1 SGHRS, CDR2 YFSETQ. The CDR3 sequence is CASSLAWDRGPQREAFF. CDR3 nucleotides: TGCGCCAGCAGCTTGGCCTGGGACAGGGGCCCACAAAGGGAAGCTTTCTTT.

CDR3 in amino acids: CASSELGTGANYGYTF. The CDR3 bases are TGTGCCAGCAGTGAGCTAGGGACAGGAGCTAACTATGGCTACACCTTC. The V gene is TRBV6-1, the J gene TRBJ1-2, with 8 bases that match TRBD1. Losses at the gene ends were 3 bases for V and 0 bases for J; bases not matched to a gene: 6. The V gene's germline CDR1 is MNHNS and CDR2 SASEGT. The CDR3 has 16 amino acids.

This chain connects TRBV12-3 or TRBV12-4 to TRBJ1-2; no firm D call. The CDR3 runs 12 residues. Trimming left V 3 bases short and J 5 bases short, with 7 bases between. The CDR3 sequence is CASSFSVYGYTF. The CDR3 DNA follows: TGTGCCAGCAGTTTCTCAGTGTATGGCTACACCTTC.

The sample holds one count of this clone. The chain is built from TRBV5-6 and TRBJ2-2, with TRBD2 identical over 8 bases. Germline V lookup: CDR1 SGHDT, CDR2 YYEEEE. J gave up 1 base and V 4 bases, and 9 bases lay outside the gene matches. This CDR3 has 17 amino acids. CDR3 sequence reads: CASSLRKSGRNTGELFF. DNA for the CDR3: TGTGCCAGCAGCCTTCGAAAAAGCGGGAGGAACACCGGGGAGCTGTTTTTT.

This clone showed up just once. The CDR3 nucleotides are TGTGCCAGCAGTGTCCAAGCGGGAGGCACCCACAATGAGCAGTTCTTC. This codes for CASSVQAGGTHNEQFF. The chain links TRBV2 to TRBJ2-1, with 9 bases identical to TRBD2. CDR3 length: 16 residues. V gave up 4 bases and J gave up 5 bases; unmatched junction bases: 9. CDR1 SNHLY and CDR2 FYNNEI come from the germline V gene.

The table lists this clone with a few counts. V usage is TRBV2 and J usage is TRBJ1-2, with 7 positions matching TRBD1. V shed 7 bases, J shed 4 bases, and the junction held 3 bases outside the gene matches. CDR3 length equals 12 residues. Germline CDR1 SNHLY, CDR2 FYNNEI. CDR3 sequence (DNA): TGTGCCAGCAAAGGACAGGTCTATGGCTACACCTTC. This encodes CASKGQVYGYTF.

CDR3 region: CAWSVRRSGRNQPQHF. The CDR3 nucleotides read TGTGCCTGGAGTGTACGAAGGTCAGGGCGCAATCAGCCCCAGCATTTT. The rearrangement joins TRBV30 to TRBJ1-5; possibly TRBD1 for D (5 bases). The CDR3 consists of 16 residues. Germline V CDR1 and CDR2: GTSNPN, SVGIG (reference sequence). Trimming stripped 0 bases from V and 2 bases from J, with 14 bases between.